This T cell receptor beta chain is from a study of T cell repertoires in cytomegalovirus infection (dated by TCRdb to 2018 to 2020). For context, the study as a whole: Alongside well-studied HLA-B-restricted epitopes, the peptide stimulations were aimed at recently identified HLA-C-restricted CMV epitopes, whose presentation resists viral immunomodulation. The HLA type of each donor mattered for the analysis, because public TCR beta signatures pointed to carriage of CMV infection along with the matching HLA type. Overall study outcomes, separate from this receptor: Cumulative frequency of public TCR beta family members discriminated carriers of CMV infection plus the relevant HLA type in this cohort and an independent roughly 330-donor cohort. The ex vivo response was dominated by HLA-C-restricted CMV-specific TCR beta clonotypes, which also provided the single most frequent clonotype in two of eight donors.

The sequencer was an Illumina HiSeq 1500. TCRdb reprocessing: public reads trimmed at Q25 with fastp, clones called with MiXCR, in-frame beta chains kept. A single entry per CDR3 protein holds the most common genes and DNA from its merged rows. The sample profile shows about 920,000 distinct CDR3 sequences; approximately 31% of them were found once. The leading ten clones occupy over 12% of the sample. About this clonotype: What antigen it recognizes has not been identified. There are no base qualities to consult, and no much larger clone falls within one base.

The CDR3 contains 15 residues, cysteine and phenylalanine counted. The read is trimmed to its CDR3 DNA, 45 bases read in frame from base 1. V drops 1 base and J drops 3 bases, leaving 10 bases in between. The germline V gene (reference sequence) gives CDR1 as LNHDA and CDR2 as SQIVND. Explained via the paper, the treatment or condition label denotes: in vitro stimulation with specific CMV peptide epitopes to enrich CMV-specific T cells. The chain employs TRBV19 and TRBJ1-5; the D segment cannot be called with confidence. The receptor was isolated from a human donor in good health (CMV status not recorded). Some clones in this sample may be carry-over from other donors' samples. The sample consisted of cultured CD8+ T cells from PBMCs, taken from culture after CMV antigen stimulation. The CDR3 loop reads CASSIVRDVNQPQHF. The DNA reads TGTGCCAGTAGTATAGTGCGCGACGTCAATCAGCCCCAGCATTTT.